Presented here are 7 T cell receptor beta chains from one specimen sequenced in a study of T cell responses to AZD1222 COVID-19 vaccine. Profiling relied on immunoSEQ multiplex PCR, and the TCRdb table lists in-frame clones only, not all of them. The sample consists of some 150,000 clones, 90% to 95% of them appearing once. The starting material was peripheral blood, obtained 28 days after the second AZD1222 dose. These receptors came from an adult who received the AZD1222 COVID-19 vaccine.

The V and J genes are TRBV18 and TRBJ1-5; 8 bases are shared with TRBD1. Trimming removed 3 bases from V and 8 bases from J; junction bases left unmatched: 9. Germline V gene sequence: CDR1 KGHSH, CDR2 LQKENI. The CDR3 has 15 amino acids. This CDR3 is CASSPYAGQGEPQHF. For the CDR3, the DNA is TGTGCCAGCTCACCCTATGCTGGACAGGGCGAGCCCCAGCATTTT.

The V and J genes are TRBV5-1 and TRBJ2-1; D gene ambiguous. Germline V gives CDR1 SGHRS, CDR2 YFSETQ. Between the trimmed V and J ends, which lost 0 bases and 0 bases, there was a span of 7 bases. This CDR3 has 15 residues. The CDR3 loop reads CASSLGPPSYNEQFF. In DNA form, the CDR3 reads TGCGCCAGCAGCTTGGGTCCTCCCTCCTACAATGAGCAGTTCTTC.

The CDR3 spells CASSFRARGEKLFF. In nucleotides, the CDR3 is TGTGCCAGCAGTTTTAGGGCCCGGGGTGAAAAACTGTTTTTT. This chain uses TRBV11-2 with TRBJ1-4; the D is unclear. The germline V and J ends were trimmed by 6 bases and 7 bases, with 15 bases remaining between them. The CDR3 length is 14 residues. Germline V gene data show CDR1 as SGHAT and CDR2 as FQNNGV. The full variable domain, with the rest looked up from reference TRBV11-2 and TRBJ1-4, is EAGVAQSPRYKIIEKRQSVAFWCNPISGHATLYWYQQILGQGPKLLIQFQNNGVVDDSQLPKDRFSAERLKGVDSTLKIQPAKLEDSAVYLCASSFRARGEKLFFGSGTQLSVL.

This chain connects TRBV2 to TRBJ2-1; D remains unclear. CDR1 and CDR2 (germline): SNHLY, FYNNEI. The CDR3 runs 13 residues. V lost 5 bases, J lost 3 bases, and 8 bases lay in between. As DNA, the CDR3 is TGTGCCAGCAGTTACAGTAACTACAATGAGCAGTTCTTC. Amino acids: CASSYSNYNEQFF.

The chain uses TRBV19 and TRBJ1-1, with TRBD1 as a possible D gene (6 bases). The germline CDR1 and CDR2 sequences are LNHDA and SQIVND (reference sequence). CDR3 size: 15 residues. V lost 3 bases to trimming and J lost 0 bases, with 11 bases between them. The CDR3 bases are TGTGCCAGTAGTATCTCAGGGGCCCTGAACACTGAAGCTTTCTTT. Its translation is CASSISGALNTEAFF.

This CDR3 is CASERNRGAYEQYF. In DNA form, the CDR3 reads TGTGCCAGCGAGAGAAACAGGGGAGCCTACGAGCAGTACTTC. The genes are TRBV6-5 and TRBJ2-7; 7 positions agree with TRBD1. This CDR3 comprises 14 residues. Looked up from germline, CDR1 is MNHEY and CDR2 is SVGAGI. V dropped 8 bases and J dropped 2; count of bases not matched to a gene: 9.

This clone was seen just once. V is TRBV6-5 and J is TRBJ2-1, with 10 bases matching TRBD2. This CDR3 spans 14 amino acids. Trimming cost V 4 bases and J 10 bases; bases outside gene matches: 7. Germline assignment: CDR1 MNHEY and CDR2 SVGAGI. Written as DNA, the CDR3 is TGTGCCAGCAGTTCCTCCGGGACTAGCGAGGAGCAGTTCTTC. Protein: CASSSSGTSEEQFF.